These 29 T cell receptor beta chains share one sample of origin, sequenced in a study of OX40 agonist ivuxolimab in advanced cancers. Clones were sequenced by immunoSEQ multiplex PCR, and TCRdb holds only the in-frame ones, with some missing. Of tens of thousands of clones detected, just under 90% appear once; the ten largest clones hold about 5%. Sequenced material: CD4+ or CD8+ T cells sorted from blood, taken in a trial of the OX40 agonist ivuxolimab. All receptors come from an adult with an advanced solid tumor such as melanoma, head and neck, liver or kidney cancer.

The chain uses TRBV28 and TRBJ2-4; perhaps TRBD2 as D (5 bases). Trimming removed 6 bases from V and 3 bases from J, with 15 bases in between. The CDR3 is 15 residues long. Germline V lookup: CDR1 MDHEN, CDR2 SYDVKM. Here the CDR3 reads CASRNNPEVKNIQYF. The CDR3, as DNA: TGTGCCAGCAGGAACAACCCGGAGGTCAAAAACATTCAGTACTTC.

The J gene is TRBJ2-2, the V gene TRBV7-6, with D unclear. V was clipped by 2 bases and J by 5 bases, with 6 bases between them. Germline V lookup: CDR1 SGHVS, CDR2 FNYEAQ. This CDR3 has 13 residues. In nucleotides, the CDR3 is TGTGCCAGCAGCTTAATGGAAACCGGGGAGCTGTTTTTT. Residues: CASSLMETGELFF.

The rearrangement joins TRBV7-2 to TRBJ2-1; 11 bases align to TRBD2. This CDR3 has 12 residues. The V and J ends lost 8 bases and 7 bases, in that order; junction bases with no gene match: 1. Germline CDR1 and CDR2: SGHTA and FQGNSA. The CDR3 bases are TGTGCCAGCGCTAGCGGGAGGAATGAGCAGTTCTTC. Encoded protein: CASASGRNEQFF.

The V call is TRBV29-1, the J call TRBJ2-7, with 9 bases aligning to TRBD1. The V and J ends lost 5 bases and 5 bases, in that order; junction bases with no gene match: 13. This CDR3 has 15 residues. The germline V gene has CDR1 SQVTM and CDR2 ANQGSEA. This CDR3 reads CSVSKSGQGSHEQYF. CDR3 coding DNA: TGCAGCGTTTCCAAGTCGGGACAGGGTTCCCACGAGCAGTACTTC.

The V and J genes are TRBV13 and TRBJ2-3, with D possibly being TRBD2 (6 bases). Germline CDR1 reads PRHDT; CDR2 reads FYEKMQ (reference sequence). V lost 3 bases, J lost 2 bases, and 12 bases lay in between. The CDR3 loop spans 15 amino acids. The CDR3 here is CASSFGGSPTDTQYF. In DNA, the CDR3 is TGTGCCAGCAGCTTCGGAGGGAGCCCCACAGATACGCAGTATTTT.

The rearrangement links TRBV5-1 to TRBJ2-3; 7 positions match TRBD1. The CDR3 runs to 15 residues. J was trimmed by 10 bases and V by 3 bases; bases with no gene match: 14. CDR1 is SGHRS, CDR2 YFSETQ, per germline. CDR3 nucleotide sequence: TGCGCCAGCAGCTCCGGGGACAGCCCAGGGATGGCGCAGTATTTT. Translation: CASSSGDSPGMAQYF. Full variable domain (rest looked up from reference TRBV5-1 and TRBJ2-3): KAGVTQTPRYLIKTRGQQVTLSCSPISGHRSVSWYQQTPGQGLQFLFEYFSETQRNKGNFPGRFSGRQFSNSRSEMNVSTLELGDSALYLCASSSGDSPGMAQYFGPGTRLTVL.

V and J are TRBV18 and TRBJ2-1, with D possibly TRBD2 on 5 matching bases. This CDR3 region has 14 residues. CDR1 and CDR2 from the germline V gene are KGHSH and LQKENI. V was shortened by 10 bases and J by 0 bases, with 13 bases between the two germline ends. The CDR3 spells CATKEVDSYNEQFF. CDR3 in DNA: TGTGCCACCAAGGAGGTTGACTCCTACAATGAGCAGTTCTTC.

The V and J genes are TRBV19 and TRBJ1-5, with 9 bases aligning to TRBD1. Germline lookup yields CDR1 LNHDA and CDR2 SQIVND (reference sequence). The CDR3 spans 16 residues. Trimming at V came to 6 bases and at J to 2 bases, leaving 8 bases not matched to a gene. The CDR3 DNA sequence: TGTGCCAGTAGCACAGGGACAGGGTGGGGCAATCAGCCCCAGCATTTT. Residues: CASSTGTGWGNQPQHF.

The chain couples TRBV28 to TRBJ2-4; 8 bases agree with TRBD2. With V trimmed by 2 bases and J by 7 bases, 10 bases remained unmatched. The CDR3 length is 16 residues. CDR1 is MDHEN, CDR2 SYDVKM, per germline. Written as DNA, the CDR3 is TGTGCCAGCAGTTTAGCGGGAGGCCTGAGGGGGAACATTCAGTACTTC. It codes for CASSLAGGLRGNIQYF.

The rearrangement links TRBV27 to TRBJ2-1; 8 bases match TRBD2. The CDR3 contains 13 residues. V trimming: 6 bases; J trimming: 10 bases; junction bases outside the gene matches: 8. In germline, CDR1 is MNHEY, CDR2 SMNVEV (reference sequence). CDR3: CASRTSGRVEQFF. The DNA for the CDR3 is TGTGCCAGCAGAACAAGCGGGAGAGTCGAGCAGTTCTTC.

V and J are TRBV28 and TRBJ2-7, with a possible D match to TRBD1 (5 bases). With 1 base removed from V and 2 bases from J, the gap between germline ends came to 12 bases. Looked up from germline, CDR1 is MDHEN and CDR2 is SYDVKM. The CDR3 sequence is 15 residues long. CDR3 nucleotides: TGTGCCAGCAGTTTATTAGGGGCCTTAACCTACGAGCAGTACTTC. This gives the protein CASSLLGALTYEQYF. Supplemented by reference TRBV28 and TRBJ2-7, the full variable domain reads DVKVTQSSRYLVKRTGEKVFLECVQDMDHENMFWYRQDPGLGLRLIYFSYDVKMKEKGDIPEGYSVSREKKERFSLILESASTNQTSMYLCASSLLGALTYEQYFGPGTRLTVT.

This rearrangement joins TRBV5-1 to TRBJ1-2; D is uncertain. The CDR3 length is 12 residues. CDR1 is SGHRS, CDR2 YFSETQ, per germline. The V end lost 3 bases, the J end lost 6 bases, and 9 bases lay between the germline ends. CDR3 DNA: TGCGCCAGCAGCTCCCCCCCCGATGGCTACACCTTC. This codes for CASSSPPDGYTF. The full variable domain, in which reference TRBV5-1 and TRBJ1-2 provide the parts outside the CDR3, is KAGVTQTPRYLIKTRGQQVTLSCSPISGHRSVSWYQQTPGQGLQFLFEYFSETQRNKGNFPGRFSGRQFSNSRSEMNVSTLELGDSALYLCASSSPPDGYTFGSGTRLTVV.

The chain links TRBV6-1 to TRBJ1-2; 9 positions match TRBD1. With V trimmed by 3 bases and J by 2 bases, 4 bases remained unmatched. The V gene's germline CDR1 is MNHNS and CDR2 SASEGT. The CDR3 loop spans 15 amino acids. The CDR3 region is CASSDPGQGNYGYTF. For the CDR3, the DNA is TGTGCCAGCAGTGACCCGGGACAGGGCAACTATGGCTACACCTTC.

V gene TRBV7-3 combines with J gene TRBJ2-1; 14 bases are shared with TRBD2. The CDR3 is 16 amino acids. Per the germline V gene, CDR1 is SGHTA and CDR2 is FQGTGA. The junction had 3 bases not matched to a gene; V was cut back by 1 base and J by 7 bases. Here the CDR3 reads CASSLKGTSGSNEQFF. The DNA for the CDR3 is TGTGCCAGCAGCTTAAAGGGGACTAGCGGGAGTAATGAGCAGTTCTTC.

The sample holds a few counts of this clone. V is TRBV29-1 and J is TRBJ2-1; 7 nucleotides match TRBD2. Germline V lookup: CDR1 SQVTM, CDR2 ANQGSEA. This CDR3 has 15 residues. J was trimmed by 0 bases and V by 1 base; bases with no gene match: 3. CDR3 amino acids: CSVEGGGGSYNEQFF. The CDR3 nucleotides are TGCAGCGTTGAAGGGGGCGGGGGCTCCTACAATGAGCAGTTCTTC.

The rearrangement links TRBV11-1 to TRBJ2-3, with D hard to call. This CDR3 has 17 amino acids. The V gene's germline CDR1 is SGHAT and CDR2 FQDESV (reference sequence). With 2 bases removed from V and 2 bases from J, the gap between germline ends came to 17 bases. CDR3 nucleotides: TGTGCCAGCAGCTTAAAGCAGGTCCCCTCGATCACAGATACGCAGTATTTT. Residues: CASSLKQVPSITDTQYF.

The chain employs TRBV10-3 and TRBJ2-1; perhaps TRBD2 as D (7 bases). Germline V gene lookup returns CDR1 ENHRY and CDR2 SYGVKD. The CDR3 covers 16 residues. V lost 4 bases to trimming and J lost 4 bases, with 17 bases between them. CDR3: CAISGGASGQYNEQFF. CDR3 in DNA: TGTGCCATCAGTGGAGGGGCTAGCGGACAGTACAATGAGCAGTTCTTC.

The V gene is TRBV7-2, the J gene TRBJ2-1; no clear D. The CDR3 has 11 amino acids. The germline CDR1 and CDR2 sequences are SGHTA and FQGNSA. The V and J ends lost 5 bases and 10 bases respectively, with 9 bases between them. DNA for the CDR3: TGTGCCAGCAGCCAAGGCGTGGAGCAGTTCTTC. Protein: CASSQGVEQFF.

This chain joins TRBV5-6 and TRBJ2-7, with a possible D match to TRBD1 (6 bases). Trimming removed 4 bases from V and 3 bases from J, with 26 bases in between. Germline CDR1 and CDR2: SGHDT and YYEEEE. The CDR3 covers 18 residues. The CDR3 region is CASSPRMRISQGYYEQYF. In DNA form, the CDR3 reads TGTGCCAGCAGCCCGCGTATGCGGATAAGTCAGGGGTACTACGAGCAGTACTTC. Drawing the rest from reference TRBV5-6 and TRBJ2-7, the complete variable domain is DAGVTQSPTHLIKTRGQQVTLRCSPKSGHDTVSWYQQALGQGPQFIFQYYEEEERQRGNFPDRFSGHQFPNYSSELNVNALLLGDSALYLCASSPRMRISQGYYEQYFGPGTRLTVT.

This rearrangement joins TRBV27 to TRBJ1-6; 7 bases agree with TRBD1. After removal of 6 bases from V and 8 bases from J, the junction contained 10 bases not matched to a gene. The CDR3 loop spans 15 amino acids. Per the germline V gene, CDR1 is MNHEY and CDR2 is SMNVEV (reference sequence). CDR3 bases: TGTGCCAGCAGAAACCACCGGGACAGTTATTCACCCCTCCACTTT. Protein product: CASRNHRDSYSPLHF.

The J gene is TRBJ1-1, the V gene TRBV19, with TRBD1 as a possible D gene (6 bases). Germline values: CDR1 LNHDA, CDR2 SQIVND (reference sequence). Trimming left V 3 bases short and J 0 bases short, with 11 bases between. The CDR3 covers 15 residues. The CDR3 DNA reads TGTGCCAGTAGTATTGGGGGCAGGATGAACACTGAAGCTTTCTTT. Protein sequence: CASSIGGRMNTEAFF.

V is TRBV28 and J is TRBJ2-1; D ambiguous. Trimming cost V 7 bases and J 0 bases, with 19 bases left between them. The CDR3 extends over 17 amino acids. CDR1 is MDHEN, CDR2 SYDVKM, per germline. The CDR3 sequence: CASTHAGSVSSYNEQFF. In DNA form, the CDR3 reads TGTGCCAGCACCCACGCTGGAAGCGTAAGCTCCTACAATGAGCAGTTCTTC. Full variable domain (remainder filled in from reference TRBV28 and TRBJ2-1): DVKVTQSSRYLVKRTGEKVFLECVQDMDHENMFWYRQDPGLGLRLIYFSYDVKMKEKGDIPEGYSVSREKKERFSLILESASTNQTSMYLCASTHAGSVSSYNEQFFGPGTRLTVL.

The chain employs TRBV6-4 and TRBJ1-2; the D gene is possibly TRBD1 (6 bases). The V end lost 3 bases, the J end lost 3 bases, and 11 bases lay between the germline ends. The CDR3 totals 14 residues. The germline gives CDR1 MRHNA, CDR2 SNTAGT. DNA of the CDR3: TGTGCCAGCAGTGAAGCGCGGACAGACTATGGCTACACCTTC. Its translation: CASSEARTDYGYTF.

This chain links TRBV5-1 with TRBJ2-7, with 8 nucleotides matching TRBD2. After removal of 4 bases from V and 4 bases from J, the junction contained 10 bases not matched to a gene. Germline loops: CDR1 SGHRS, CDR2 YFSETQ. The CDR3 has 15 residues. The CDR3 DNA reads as TGCGCCAGCAGCCCGACGGGGGGGCTGTCATACGAGCAGTACTTC. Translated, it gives CASSPTGGLSYEQYF.

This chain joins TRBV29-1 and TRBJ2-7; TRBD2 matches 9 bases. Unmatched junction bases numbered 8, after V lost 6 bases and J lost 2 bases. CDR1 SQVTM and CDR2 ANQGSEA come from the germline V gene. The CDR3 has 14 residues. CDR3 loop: CSVALVAGAYEQYF. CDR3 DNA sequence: TGCAGCGTCGCCCTAGTAGCGGGGGCCTACGAGCAGTACTTC.

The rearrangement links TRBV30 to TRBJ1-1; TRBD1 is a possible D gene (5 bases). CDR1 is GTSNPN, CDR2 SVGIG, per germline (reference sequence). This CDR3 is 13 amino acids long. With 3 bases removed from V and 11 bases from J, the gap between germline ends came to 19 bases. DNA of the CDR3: TGTGCCTGGAGGAGCGGGACGGCGACTAGGGCTTTCTTT. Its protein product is CAWRSGTATRAFF.

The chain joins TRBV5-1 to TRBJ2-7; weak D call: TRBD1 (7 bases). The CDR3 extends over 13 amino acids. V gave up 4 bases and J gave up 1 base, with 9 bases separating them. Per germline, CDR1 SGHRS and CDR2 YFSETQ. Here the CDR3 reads CASSAGQSYEQYF. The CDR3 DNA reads TGCGCCAGCAGCGCGGGACAGTCCTACGAGCAGTACTTC.

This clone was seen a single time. CDR3 sequence reads: CASSLVVGTAKNIQYF. CDR3 sequence (DNA): TGCGCCAGCAGCTTGGTTGTAGGGACGGCCAAAAACATTCAGTACTTC. This chain uses TRBV5-1 with TRBJ2-4; either TRBD1 or TRBD2 may supply D (5 bases each). The CDR3 is made up of 16 amino acids. The germline V gene encodes CDR1 SGHRS and CDR2 YFSETQ. V shed 0 bases and J shed 1 base, with 11 bases lying between them.

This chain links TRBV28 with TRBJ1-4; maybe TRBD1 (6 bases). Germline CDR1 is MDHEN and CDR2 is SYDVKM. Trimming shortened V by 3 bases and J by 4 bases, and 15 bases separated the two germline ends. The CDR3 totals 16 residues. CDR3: CASSFPGGLGNEKLFF. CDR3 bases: TGTGCCAGCAGTTTTCCGGGGGGGCTTGGTAATGAAAAACTGTTTTTT.